A selection of T cell receptor beta chains follows, all from one sample in a study of shared clonotypes between healthy human individuals. Measured with immunoSEQ multiplex PCR; TCRdb has only the in-frame clones, and not every one. The sample has more than 2,000,000 clones, about 92% seen once; the top ten hold 0.35% to 0.5%. The sequencing sample was made of naive CD4+ T cells from PBMCs. The receptors stem from a man aged 18 to 30 in good health. Some clones in this sample may be carry-over from other donors' samples. CDR3s include the opening cysteine and the closing phenylalanine or tryptophan. Each record gives: CDR3 protein, CDR3 DNA, clone size, V gene, J gene, D gene. A D gene is named only where the DNA matches it firmly. Clone sizes are given selectively: once, few, many, or a class where the clone is expanded.

CASRGRTHSGANVLTF,TGTGCCAGCAGGGGACGGACACACTCTGGGGCCAACGTCCTGACTTTC,once,TRBV28,TRBJ2-6,-
CASSEPGDGYTF,TGTGCCAGCAGCGAACCAGGGGATGGCTACACCTTC,few,TRBV28,TRBJ1-2,-
CASSLGGTNEQFF,TGTGCCAGCAGTTTGGGGGGGACTAATGAGCAGTTCTTC,once,TRBV28,TRBJ2-1,TRBD2
CASSQDLENGYTF,TGTGCCAGCAGCCAAGATTTGGAGAATGGCTACACCTTC,-,TRBV14,TRBJ1-2,-
CASSMGDRATEAFF,TGTGCCAGTAGTATGGGGGACAGGGCAACTGAAGCTTTCTTT,-,TRBV19,TRBJ1-1,TRBD1
CASSPRGQSYEQYF,TGTGCCAGCTCACCTCGAGGACAGTCCTACGAGCAGTACTTC,-,TRBV18,TRBJ2-7,-
CASRTWGEVGQPQHF,TGTGCCAGCAGAACTTGGGGGGAAGTAGGGCAGCCCCAGCATTTT,-,TRBV28,TRBJ1-5,-
CSVEGTATNTGELFF,TGCAGCGTGGAAGGGACAGCTACGAACACCGGGGAGCTGTTTTTT,-,TRBV29-1,TRBJ2-2,TRBD1
CASSQALTDTQYF,TGTGCCAGCTCACAGGCGTTAACAGATACGCAGTATTTT,-,TRBV18,TRBJ2-3,-
CASSLVAAGELFF,TGTGCCAGCAGTTTAGTCGCCGCCGGGGAGCTGTTTTTT,-,TRBV27,TRBJ2-2,-
CATTPTSAEEYF,TGTGCCACCACTCCCACGTCGGCTGAGGAGTACTTC,-,TRBV21-1,TRBJ2-7,-
CASSPSALNEKLFF,TGTGCCAGCAGCCCCTCGGCCCTTAATGAAAAACTGTTTTTT,-,TRBV9,TRBJ1-4,-
CASSPGAGQGWDQPQHF,TGTGCCAGCTCGCCGGGGGCGGGACAGGGTTGGGATCAGCCCCAGCATTTT,-,TRBV18,TRBJ1-5,TRBD1
CSVAPQVPHEQYF,TGCAGCGTTGCCCCGCAGGTTCCCCACGAGCAGTACTTC,-,TRBV29-1,TRBJ2-7,-
CASSLSQPTDTQYF,TGTGCCAGCAGTTTATCCCAGCCCACAGATACGCAGTATTTT,-,TRBV27,TRBJ2-3,-
CASSPLRRGVAYNEQFF,TGTGCCAGCTCACCACTCCGGCGGGGGGTTGCCTACAATGAGCAGTTCTTC,-,TRBV18,TRBJ2-1,TRBD2
CASSLVRVWSNQPQHF,TGTGCCAGCAGCTTGGTAAGGGTTTGGAGCAATCAGCCCCAGCATTTT,-,TRBV7-8,TRBJ1-5,-
CAWRGTSGSVYNEQFF,TGTGCCTGGAGGGGGACTAGCGGGAGCGTATACAATGAGCAGTTCTTC,-,TRBV30,TRBJ2-1,TRBD2
CASSALADTGELFF,TGTGCCAGCTCAGCTCTAGCGGACACCGGGGAGCTGTTTTTT,-,TRBV18,TRBJ2-2,TRBD2
CASSQRTGSFSWTGELFF,TGCGCCAGCAGTCAAAGGACAGGTTCATTTTCCTGGACCGGGGAGCTGTTTTTT,-,TRBV23-1,TRBJ2-2,TRBD1
CASSLAGGVALSTMSLQEFF,TGTGCCAGCAGCTTAGCGGGGGGCGTAGCCCTTTCTACAATGAGTCTTCAGGAGTTCTTC,-,TRBV7-2,TRBJ2-1,-
CASSLGAAVRNEQYF,TGTGCCAGCAGTTTAGGAGCGGCAGTGAGGAACGAGCAGTACTTC,-,TRBV27,TRBJ2-7,-
CASSSTGIDYGYTF,TGTGCCAGCAGCTCCACCGGGATTGACTATGGCTACACCTTC,once,TRBV5-4,TRBJ1-2,-
CASSQVKPSGSREQYF,TGTGCCAGCAGCCAAGTTAAGCCTAGCGGGAGTCGGGAGCAGTACTTC,-,TRBV14,TRBJ2-7,TRBD2
CASSRGGGWATNEKLFF,TGTGCCAGCAGTCGAGGTGGGGGGTGGGCAACTAATGAAAAACTGTTTTTT,-,TRBV28,TRBJ1-4,-
CASSDTSGRVETQYF,TGCGCCAGCAGCGACACTAGCGGGAGGGTGGAGACCCAGTACTTC,-,TRBV5-1,TRBJ2-5,TRBD2
CASSSLREYLQETQYF,TGTGCCAGCAGCTCCCTCCGGGAGTACCTCCAAGAGACCCAGTACTTC,-,TRBV11-2,TRBJ2-5,-
CASRGGQALYEQYF,TGTGCCAGCAGGGGGGGACAGGCCTTATACGAGCAGTACTTC,-,TRBV28,TRBJ2-7,TRBD1
CASSLRSGQQETQYF,TGCGCCAGCAGCTTGCGGAGCGGGCAGCAAGAGACCCAGTACTTC,once,TRBV5-1,TRBJ2-5,-
CASSLVSGSSGPAKNIQYF,TGTGCCAGCAGCTTAGTCTCTGGGTCTAGCGGGCCTGCCAAAAACATTCAGTACTTC,once,TRBV7-9,TRBJ2-4,TRBD2
CASSLKGRRGAKNIQYF,TGCGCCAGCAGCTTGAAAGGAAGGCGAGGAGCCAAAAACATTCAGTACTTC,-,TRBV5-1,TRBJ2-4,-
CAWSAWDRDQISQYF,TGTGCCTGGAGTGCCTGGGACAGAGACCAAATAAGTCAGTACTTC,-,TRBV30,TRBJ2-7,TRBD1
CASSFGGEYGYTF,TGTGCCAGCAGTTTCGGAGGAGAATATGGCTACACCTTC,-,TRBV28,TRBJ1-2,-
CASTVLHGELFF,TGTGCCAGCACCGTATTACACGGGGAGCTGTTTTTT,-,TRBV28,TRBJ2-2,-
CASSREVGGGRHGYTF,TGTGCCAGTAGTAGGGAAGTAGGGGGCGGTCGTCACGGCTACACCTTC,-,TRBV19,TRBJ1-2,TRBD1
CASSSQGAGANVLTF,TGTGCCAGCAGTTCCCAAGGGGCTGGGGCCAACGTCCTGACTTTC,-,TRBV28,TRBJ2-6,-
CASSYTSEKPYNEQFF,TGTGCCAGCAGTTACACTAGTGAAAAACCATACAATGAGCAGTTCTTC,-,TRBV6-5,TRBJ2-1,-
CASSLIAGEGGEQFF,TGCGCCAGCAGCTTGATCGCAGGGGAGGGAGGTGAGCAGTTCTTC,-,TRBV5-1,TRBJ2-1,-
CASRSPSAGDHEQYF,TGTGCCAGCAGATCCCCGTCGGCGGGAGACCACGAGCAGTACTTC,-,TRBV28,TRBJ2-7,TRBD2
CASSLELPEGEQYF,TGCGCCAGCAGCTTGGAATTGCCGGAGGGGGAGCAGTACTTC,-,TRBV5-1,TRBJ2-7,-
CASSPTRNQPQHF,TGCGCCAGCAGTCCCACTCGCAATCAGCCCCAGCATTTT,-,TRBV23-1,TRBJ1-5,-
CASREGQYSTYEQYF,TGTGCCAGCAGGGAGGGGCAGTATTCCACCTACGAGCAGTACTTC,-,TRBV2,TRBJ2-7,-
CASVVGHSDQPQHF,TGTGCCAGCGTAGTGGGACATTCTGATCAGCCCCAGCATTTT,-,TRBV28,TRBJ1-5,-
CASSLWAGMGSSEQYF,TGTGCCAGCAGTCTTTGGGCGGGTATGGGGTCCTCCGAGCAGTACTTC,-,TRBV2,TRBJ2-7,-
CASSLRGLTGDEQYF,TGTGCCAGCAGCTTACGGGGGCTTACGGGGGACGAGCAGTACTTC,-,TRBV7-9,TRBJ2-7,-
CASSPAGQGGETQYF,TGTGCCAGCTCACCAGCGGGACAGGGTGGAGAGACCCAGTACTTC,-,TRBV18,TRBJ2-5,TRBD1
CASRGDRMNTGELFF,TGTGCCAGCAGGGGGGACAGAATGAACACCGGGGAGCTGTTTTTT,-,TRBV2,TRBJ2-2,TRBD1
CASSLGDHYEQYF,TGTGCCAGCAGCTTAGGCGATCATTACGAGCAGTACTTC,-,TRBV7-2,TRBJ2-7,-
CASRPDRAGGYTF,TGTGCCAGCAGGCCGGACAGGGCCGGCGGCTACACCTTC,once,TRBV2,TRBJ1-2,TRBD1
CASSVGSTTATDTQYF,TGTGCCAGCAGCGTAGGGTCAACAACGGCAACAGATACGCAGTATTTT,-,TRBV9,TRBJ2-3,-
CASSPDGSGTGELFF,TGTGCCAGCTCACCAGACGGGAGTGGCACCGGGGAGCTGTTTTTT,-,TRBV18,TRBJ2-2,-
CASSQGGTSGNTIYF,TGTGCCAGCAGCCAAGGGGGTACCTCTGGAAACACCATATATTTT,-,TRBV28,TRBJ1-3,-
CSVIGRVNSDSSSGANVLTF,TGCAGCGTGATTGGGAGGGTAAACAGTGATTCTAGCTCTGGGGCCAACGTCCTGACTTTC,-,TRBV29-1,TRBJ2-6,TRBD2
CASSLSLNTEAFF,TGTGCCAGCAGCTTAAGTCTGAACACTGAAGCTTTCTTT,-,TRBV7-9,TRBJ1-1,-
CASSGVDRTDTQYF,TGTGCCAGCAGCGGGGTAGATCGCACAGATACGCAGTATTTT,-,TRBV9,TRBJ2-3,-